A single T cell receptor (beta chain) is shown here with its context. The antigen is undetermined. The CDR3 spans 17 residues. FACS sorted CD4+ or CD8+ T cells into CD45RA+ naive and CD45RO+ memory. This sample is part of a study of regulatory dendritic cells for organ transplantation. Findings and limits, study-wide: Naive CD4+ and CD8+ repertoires were highly diverse; memory CD8+ was most oligoclonal. Between individuals, the alloreactive memory CD8+ T cell pool differed considerably.

Some clones are missing from TCRdb's copy, which holds only in-frame ones; the method was immunoSEQ multiplex PCR. This sample carries about 28,000 clones, roughly 84% of them seen once, and the ten largest clones take approximately 0.43%. This sequence joins TRBV12-2 and TRBJ2-5; TRBD2 is the table's D call and was not checked against the DNA. TRBV12-2 is an annotated pseudogene. The specimen sequenced was naive CD8+ T cells from blood. Subset meaning: CD45RA+ naive T cells. The receptor was derived from a human donor in good health. CDR3 sequence (DNA): TGTGCAAGTCGCTTAGCGTCAGGTAGAGGGGGGGACGAGACCCAGTACTTC. Translation gives CASRLASGRGGDETQYF.